The next 9 T cell receptor beta chains were all read from a single sample in a study of blood T cell repertoires in COVID-19. TCRdb keeps only in-frame clones here, not all; method: immunoSEQ multiplex PCR. The sample shows some 130,000 clones, about 89% of them seen only once. The sequenced material came from peripheral blood. These receptors were collected from a woman in her 70s with COVID-19, enrolled during active disease.

The CDR3 loop reads CASSHQGNEKLFF. Here the CDR3 DNA reads TGTGCCAGCAGTCACCAGGGTAATGAAAAACTGTTTTTT. The V and J genes are TRBV27 and TRBJ1-4; D is possibly TRBD1 (5 bases). CDR3 length: 13 residues. Germline V gene data show CDR1 as MNHEY and CDR2 as SMNVEV (reference sequence). The V end lost 5 bases, the J end lost 4 bases, and 8 bases lay between the germline ends.

DNA for the CDR3: TGTGCCAGCAGTGACCGAGCGGGACTTTCGTACACAGATACGCAGTATTTT. This codes for CASSDRAGLSYTDTQYF. V usage is TRBV6-1 and J usage is TRBJ2-3, with 7 bases that match TRBD2. Germline loops: CDR1 MNHNS, CDR2 SASEGT. CDR3 length: 17 amino acids. Losses at the gene ends were 3 bases for V and 2 bases for J; bases not matched to a gene: 11.

This clone showed up just a few times. This rearrangement joins TRBV4-2 to TRBJ2-1; D is perhaps TRBD2 (7 bases). Trimming removed 1 base from V and 3 bases from J, with 16 bases in between. Germline assignment: CDR1 LGHNA and CDR2 YNFKEQ. The CDR3 runs to 17 residues. CDR3 in DNA: TGTGCCAGCAGCCAAGCGGCGGGCGGGGGCGTCTACAATGAGCAGTTCTTC. This encodes CASSQAAGGGVYNEQFF.

The chain has TRBV14 and TRBJ1-6, with D uncertain. This CDR3 has 16 amino acids. With 1 base removed from V and 0 bases from J, the gap between germline ends came to 7 bases. Per germline, CDR1 SGHDN and CDR2 FVKESK. The CDR3 here is CASSQAGGSYNSPLHF. CDR3 DNA: TGTGCCAGCAGCCAAGCGGGAGGCTCCTATAATTCACCCCTCCACTTT.

The chain employs TRBV11-2 and TRBJ1-1; 8 bases are a match to TRBD1. This CDR3 is built from 14 residues. Germline values: CDR1 SGHAT, CDR2 FQNNGV. V lost 5 bases, J lost 8 bases, and 10 bases stayed unmatched. Written as DNA, the CDR3 is TGTGCCAGCAGCGGCTTTCGGACAGGGTGGGAAGCTTTCTTT. As protein: CASSGFRTGWEAFF.

The V call is TRBV24-1, the J call TRBJ2-1; TRBD1 is a possible D gene (7 bases). CDR1 and CDR2 (germline): KGHDR, SFDVKD. V dropped 2 bases and J dropped 2 bases, with 18 bases sitting between them. The CDR3 runs 18 residues. Here the CDR3 reads CATSDSSGGLPPYNEQFF. CDR3 in DNA: TGTGCCACCAGTGATTCCTCAGGGGGGCTCCCCCCCTACAATGAGCAGTTCTTC.

The V call is TRBV21-1, the J call TRBJ1-1; the table calls TRBD1, which could not be checked here. TRBV21-1 is an annotated pseudogene. This CDR3 is 15 amino acids long. This chain's CDR3 is CASSNTGGANTEAFF. The CDR3 coding sequence is TGTGCCAGCAGCAATACAGGGGGCGCGAACACTGAAGCTTTCTTT.

The rearrangement uses TRBV7-9 and TRBJ2-7; D remains unclear. The germline V and J ends were trimmed by 6 bases and 3 bases, with 9 bases remaining between them. This CDR3 contains 12 residues. Germline V CDR1 and CDR2: SEHNR, FQNEAQ (reference sequence). The CDR3 sequence is CASRLKFYEQYF. The CDR3 DNA is TGTGCCAGCAGACTTAAATTCTACGAGCAGTACTTC.

The chain combines TRBV19 with TRBJ1-1; D is uncertain. There are 10 residues in the CDR3. Germline-derived CDR1 and CDR2 are LNHDA and SQIVND (reference sequence). V was shortened by 6 bases and J by 5 bases, with 4 bases between the two germline ends. The CDR3 DNA reads as TGTGCCAGTAGACGGACTGAAGCTTTCTTT. Its protein is CASRRTEAFF.